This TCR beta chain was sequenced in a study of T cells in Graves' hyperthyroidism and ophthalmopathy. CDR3 length: 14 residues. The V gene's germline CDR1 is GTSNPN and CDR2 SVGIG (reference sequence). Study-level results: Ophthalmopathy, which appeared later, was predicted by the model a median about 6 months before onset.

Hyperthyroidism of Graves' type that showed no ophthalmopathy progression within 18 months was stable. Any patient presenting with uncontrolled infection, other autoimmune disease, pregnancy or lactation was left out. A few counts support this clonotype. Its antigen is unknown. Template material for amplifying TCR beta CDR3 regions consisted of RNA transcripts. With the HTBI primer set, the TCR CDR3 went through a first round of RT-PCR. TCRdb processed the multiplex PCR reads anew with MiXCR; each CDR3 protein has one entry. This sample has some 700,000 distinct CDR3 sequences, with around 15% found just once.

J is TRBJ1-1 and V is TRBV30, with 9 bases lining up with TRBD1. The clonotype comes from a man aged 50 to 59 with Graves' hyperthyroidism. Source material: blood. CDR3 in DNA: TGTGCTTTGCAAGGACAGGGGCTTATACCTGAAGCTTTCTTT. It codes for CALQGQGLIPEAFF.